This is a list of T cell receptor beta chains from one sample in a study of T-cell reconstitution after alpha-beta-depleted transplantation in children. TCRdb re-analysed the PCR reads in MiXCR, keeping a single row per CDR3 protein. The sample consists of 350,000 to 500,000 distinct CDR3 sequences, approximately 42% of them appearing once. Source: PBMCs, taken before TCRalphabeta/CD19-depleted stem cell transplant. These receptors all stem from a girl aged 2-10 years with aplastic anemia, due to receive a stem cell transplant. CDR3s include the opening cysteine and the closing phenylalanine or tryptophan. The order of the fields is J gene, D gene, clone size, V gene, CDR3 DNA, CDR3 protein. A D gene is named only where the DNA matches it firmly. Part of the rows lack a size; the others show once, few, many or a class for expanded clones.

>TRBJ2-7|NA|NA|TRBV20-1
TGCAGTGCCAGACCCTACCGGGGCTCCTACGAGCAGTACTTC
CSARPYRGSYEQYF
>TRBJ2-3|NA|NA|TRBV28
TGTGCCAGCAGCCCATCACCTGGCCGAGGGGCAGATACGCAGTATTTT
CASSPSPGRGADTQYF
>TRBJ2-5|NA|once|TRBV28
TGTGCCAGCAGTTCCCGAGAGGGGGAGAGGGAGACCCAGTACTTC
CASSSREGERETQYF
>TRBJ2-1|NA|NA|TRBV6-5
TGTGCCAGCAGTTACGACCCTAGCAGGAGCGGTTCCTACAATGAGCAGTTCTTC
CASSYDPSRSGSYNEQFF
>TRBJ1-1|NA|few|TRBV20-1
TGCAGTCCTTGGTCCCGGGTGCACACTGAAGCTTTCTTT
CSPWSRVHTEAFF
>TRBJ1-5|NA|NA|TRBV7-2
TGTGCCAGCAGCTTAGAGGGGGGGGGCTTCAATCAGCCCCCGCATTTT
CASSLEGGGFNQPPHF
>TRBJ2-5|NA|few|TRBV20-1
TGCAGTGCTAGGACTCACCAAGAGACCCAGTACTTC
CSARTHQETQYF
>TRBJ2-1|TRBD1|many|TRBV6-2/TRBV6-3
TGTGCCAGTCACGGACAGGGGATCAATGAGCAGTTCTTC
CASHGQGINEQFF
>TRBJ1-1|NA|NA|TRBV18
TGTGCCAGCTCACCAATGATGGACAGCTATATTATGACCACCGAAGCTTTCTTT
CASSPMMDSYIMTTEAFF
>TRBJ2-2|NA|NA|TRBV5-5
TGTGCCAGCAGCTTTTGGCTGAACTGCGGGGAGCTGTTTTTT
CASSFWLNCGELFF
>TRBJ2-1|NA|few|TRBV20-1
TGCAGTGCCCCGATGGGCGATGAGCAGTTCTTC
CSAPMGDEQFF
>TRBJ1-5|NA|NA|TRBV28
TGTGCCAGCAGTTCTCAGGCGTATAGCAATCAGCCCCAGCATTTT
CASSSQAYSNQPQHF
>TRBJ2-1|TRBD2|NA|TRBV20-1
TGCAGTGCCAGACCGACTAGCGGGAGACGTGAGCAGTTCTTC
CSARPTSGRREQFF
>TRBJ2-1|TRBD2|NA|TRBV20-1
TGCAGTGCTAGGGAGCTAGCGGGATTCCGGGGTGAGCAGTTCTTC
CSARELAGFRGEQFF
>TRBJ2-1|NA|NA|TRBV27
TGTGCCAGCAGTTTATGGCCAGCGGTGAGCTCCTACAATGAGCAGTTCTTC
CASSLWPAVSSYNEQFF
>TRBJ2-5|NA|NA|TRBV23-1
TGCGCCAGCAGTCGACGCAAATTGGACAGCCAAGAGACCCAGTACTTC
CASSRRKLDSQETQYF
>TRBJ2-3|TRBD1|NA|TRBV7-2
TGTGCCAGCAGCTTAACAGGGGCCCAAGATACGCAGTATTTT
CASSLTGAQDTQYF
>TRBJ2-5|NA|many|TRBV18
TGCGCCAGCAGCCCCGGACAGGAGACCCAGTACTTC
CASSPGQETQYF
>TRBJ2-7|TRBD1|many|TRBV7-2
TGTGCCAGCAGCGGCGACAGGGCCAACGAGCAGTACTTC
CASSGDRANEQYF
>TRBJ2-1|NA|NA|TRBV29-1
TGCAGCGCGAAGGGTGGGCTTTCCTACAATGAGCAGTTCTTC
CSAKGGLSYNEQFF
>TRBJ2-1|TRBD2|NA|TRBV12-3/TRBV12-4
TGTGCCAGCAGTGGGGGGGGAGACTACAATGAGCAGTTCTTC
CASSGGGDYNEQFF
>TRBJ2-7|NA|few|TRBV29-1
TGCAGCGTTGAAGCGGGGGTTAGCTCCTACGAGCAGTACTTC
CSVEAGVSSYEQYF
>TRBJ1-5|NA|NA|TRBV7-9
TGTGCCAGCAGCACGGGGACCGGAGGCAATCAGCCCCAGCATTTT
CASSTGTGGNQPQHF
>TRBJ2-1|TRBD2|many|TRBV5-1
TGCGCCAGCAGCTCAGGACTAGCGGGAGGAATCAGTGAGCAGTTCTTC
CASSSGLAGGISEQFF
>TRBJ2-7|TRBD2|few|TRBV2
TGTGCCAGCTCGGTCGGGAGGCTTTCCTACGAGCAGTACTTC
CASSVGRLSYEQYF
>TRBJ2-1|NA|NA|TRBV12-3/TRBV12-4
TGTGCCAGCAGGTCCGGGACGAAGATATACAATGAGCAGTTCTTC
CASRSGTKIYNEQFF
>TRBJ2-1|TRBD2|NA|TRBV15
TGTGCCACCAGCAGAGAAAGTCCCGCTAGCGGGAGAGATGAGCAGTTCTTC
CATSRESPASGRDEQFF
>TRBJ2-1|TRBD2|NA|TRBV5-1
TGCGCCAGCAGCACCTATCGGGAGGCCGATGAGCAGTTCTTC
CASSTYREADEQFF
>TRBJ2-3|NA|few|TRBV29-1
TGCAGCGTCTGGCGAGGGATAATCGATACGCAGTATTTT
CSVWRGIIDTQYF
>TRBJ1-1|NA|NA|TRBV27
TGTGCCAGCAGTTCCCGGGCCTTGACTGAAGCTTTCTTT
CASSSRALTEAFF
>TRBJ2-7|NA|once|TRBV29-1
TGCAGCGTTGAAGAGGGCTCCCACTCCTACGAGCAGTACTTC
CSVEEGSHSYEQYF
>TRBJ1-1|NA|NA|TRBV2
TGTGCCAGCAGTGAAGAAAAAGGGCGGACTGAAGCTTTCTTT
CASSEEKGRTEAFF
>TRBJ2-7|TRBD2|once|TRBV18
TGTGCCAGCTCACCACGCGGGGGGGCGGCGGTTTACGAGCAGTACTTC
CASSPRGGAAVYEQYF
>TRBJ2-7|TRBD1|few|TRBV9
TGTGCCAGCAGCGCCGGAGGGACAGGGGCTAATGAGCAGTACTTC
CASSAGGTGANEQYF
>TRBJ1-5|NA|many|TRBV7-2
TGTGCCAGCAGCTTAGATCGGGGACGCAATCAGCCCCAGCATTTT
CASSLDRGRNQPQHF
>TRBJ2-3|NA|NA|TRBV5-1
TGCGCCAGCAGGAGGGGACACCCTAGCACAGATACGCAGTATTTT
CASRRGHPSTDTQYF
>TRBJ1-2|TRBD1|few|TRBV10-3
TGTGCCATCAGTACCCCGGGACAGCATAACTATGGCTACACCTTC
CAISTPGQHNYGYTF
>TRBJ2-1|NA|NA|TRBV12-3/TRBV12-4
TGTGCCAGCAGTCCTACCGGGACCCTGAACGATGAGCAGTTCTTC
CASSPTGTLNDEQFF
>TRBJ2-7|TRBD1|NA|TRBV20-1
TGCAGTTCTCTCCCGGGACAGGGCTACGAGCAGTACTTC
CSSLPGQGYEQYF
>TRBJ2-1|NA|many|TRBV15
TGTGCCACCAGCAGAGATGGGGGACCGGTCAATGAGCAGTTCTTC
CATSRDGGPVNEQFF
>TRBJ1-5|NA|many|TRBV6-1
TGTGCCAGCAGTGAACCCGGGGTTGGCGTTCAGCCCCAGCATTTT
CASSEPGVGVQPQHF
>TRBJ2-1|TRBD2|few|TRBV20-1
TGCAGTGCTAGGCGGGAGGGCCTCCCTTGGGAGCAGTTCTTC
CSARREGLPWEQFF
>TRBJ1-1|TRBD1|NA|TRBV7-9
TGTGCCAGCAGCCGCGGGACAGGGAACACTGAAGCTTTCTTT
CASSRGTGNTEAFF
>TRBJ2-4|NA|NA|TRBV20-1
TGCAGTGCTAGAGCGGGCCCTCGAAACATTCAGTACTTC
CSARAGPRNIQYF
>TRBJ2-1|TRBD1|many|TRBV29-1
TGCAGCGTTGTTCGGACAGGGCACAATGAGCAGTTCTTC
CSVVRTGHNEQFF
>TRBJ2-4|TRBD2|few|TRBV20-1
TGCAGTGCTAGCGGGAGGGGAGGCTTAAACATTCAGTACTTC
CSASGRGGLNIQYF
>TRBJ2-5|NA|NA|TRBV14
TGTGCCAGCAGCCGTGGACTTAGAGAGACCCAGTACTTC
CASSRGLRETQYF
>TRBJ1-5|NA|NA|TRBV10-2
TGCGCCAGCAGTGCCAGGGGCCCTGATCAGCCCCAGCATTTT
CASSARGPDQPQHF
>TRBJ2-1|NA|once|TRBV12-3/TRBV12-4
TGTGCCAGCAACGCTCGAAATAGGCCTCGGGGTGAGCAGTTCTTC
CASNARNRPRGEQFF
>TRBJ2-7|NA|NA|TRBV5-8
TGTGCCAGCAGTCGGTCGGACCCCGGGACCTACGAGCAGTACTTC
CASSRSDPGTYEQYF
>TRBJ2-1|TRBD2|NA|TRBV4-1
TGCGCCAGCAGCCAAGCGACTAGCGGGAAACTCAATGAGCAGTTCTTC
CASSQATSGKLNEQFF